Listed here are 12 T cell receptor beta chains from one sample, sequenced in a study of T cells in localized non-small cell lung cancer. Profiling relied on immunoSEQ multiplex PCR, and the TCRdb table lists in-frame clones only, not all of them. The sample has around 35,000 clones, 93% seen once. Sequencing used peripheral blood, obtained before any cancer treatment. The receptor set was obtained from a female donor older than 55 with stage I lung adenocarcinoma.

The chain uses TRBV29-1 and TRBJ2-5, with 8 bases matching TRBD1. The germline CDR1 and CDR2 sequences are SQVTM and ANQGSEA. This CDR3 comprises 13 residues. With 4 bases clipped from V and 5 bases from J, the junction kept 6 bases outside the gene matches. As DNA, the CDR3 is TGCAGCGTTGTGTCAGGGGGCATGGAGACCCAGTACTTC. Its protein product is CSVVSGGMETQYF.

J is TRBJ2-5 and V is TRBV30; 7 bases are shared with TRBD2. CDR1 and CDR2 (germline): GTSNPN, SVGIG (reference sequence). The CDR3 covers 18 residues. V dropped 4 bases and J dropped 3; count of bases not matched to a gene: 20. The CDR3 sequence: CAWTSGFSPASGKETQYF. Written as DNA, the CDR3 is TGTGCCTGGACCTCGGGTTTTTCACCGGCTAGCGGTAAAGAGACCCAGTACTTC.

Here the CDR3 DNA reads TGTGCCAGCATGCGGTCGGGTAGTAGGAACATTCAGTACTTC. Amino acid sequence: CASMRSGSRNIQYF. This sequence joins TRBV19 and TRBJ2-4; no reliable D call. CDR3 length equals 14 residues. Trimming took 9 bases from V and 7 from J, leaving 19 bases between them. Germline CDR1 and CDR2: LNHDA and SQIVND (reference sequence). Filled out from reference TRBV19 and TRBJ2-4, the complete variable domain reads DGGITQSPKYLFRKEGQNVTLSCEQNLNHDAMYWYRQDPGQGLRLIYYSQIVNDFQKGDIAEGYSVSREKKESFPLTVTSAQKNPTAFYLCASMRSGSRNIQYFGAGTRLSVL.

V is TRBV9 and J is TRBJ2-7; D is possibly TRBD2 (7 bases). This CDR3 is 22 amino acids long. Germline V gene lookup returns CDR1 SGDLS and CDR2 YYNGEE. The V end was cut by 7 bases, the J end by 2 bases, with 40 bases between. This CDR3 is CASPPSTDRFPGGRTNTYEQYV. The CDR3, as DNA: TGTGCCAGCCCCCCCTCAACCGACAGGTTCCCGGGGGGCCGGACTAACACCTACGAGCAGTACGTC.

The chain carries TRBV9 and TRBJ1-1; 8 bases match TRBD1. This CDR3 contains 14 residues. Germline loops: CDR1 SGDLS, CDR2 YYNGEE. The J segment lost 5 bases and the V segment lost 4 bases, leaving 7 bases of the junction unmatched. In DNA form, the CDR3 reads TGTGCCAGCAGCTCAGGGGGCAGATTTACTGAAGCTTTCTTT. Amino acids: CASSSGGRFTEAFF.

The genes are TRBV21-1 and TRBJ1-2. TRBV21-1 is a pseudogene. This CDR3 has 14 residues. The CDR3, as DNA: TGTGCCAGCCCGGATGGGGGTGAGGAAGATGGCTACACCTTC. It codes for CASPDGGEEDGYTF.

The chain links TRBV6-6 to TRBJ1-1; no clear D. The V end was cut by 5 bases, the J end by 1 base, with 8 bases between. The CDR3 contains 13 residues. Germline V gives CDR1 MNHNY, CDR2 SVGAGI (reference sequence). Written as DNA, the CDR3 is TGTGCCAGCAGTACCCAGAAGAACACTGAAGCTTTCTTT. It codes for CASSTQKNTEAFF.

The rearrangement uses TRBV13 and TRBJ2-4, with D perhaps matching TRBD1 (6 bases). CDR1 PRHDT and CDR2 FYEKMQ come from the germline V gene (reference sequence). V was clipped by 7 bases and J by 10 bases, with 26 bases between them. This CDR3 is 16 amino acids long. DNA for the CDR3: TGTGCCAGCACCCCCCCCGCTGGGACACCCGTTCAGATTCAGTACTTC. It codes for CASTPPAGTPVQIQYF.

In its sample, this clone was seen once. The chain uses TRBV6-4 and TRBJ1-4; a possible D gene is TRBD1 (6 bases). The CDR3 is 14 residues long. CDR1 and CDR2 from the germline V gene are MRHNA and SNTAGT. Trimming stripped 11 bases from V and 0 bases from J, with 13 bases between. The CDR3 bases are TGTGCCCACCCCGAGGGGGCAACTAATGAAAAACTGTTTTTT. Encoded protein: CAHPEGATNEKLFF.

This clone has just one count. The CDR3: CASSKAGLYTDTQYF. In nucleotides, the CDR3 is TGTGCCAGCAGCAAAGCCGGGCTCTACACAGATACGCAGTATTTT. This chain connects TRBV7-2 to TRBJ2-3; D gene ambiguous. Germline V gives CDR1 SGHTA, CDR2 FQGNSA. Deletions cut 5 bases from V and 2 bases from J, with 14 bases between. The CDR3 covers 15 residues.

V usage is TRBV29-1 and J usage is TRBJ2-3, with 9 bases identical to TRBD2. Trimming cost V 7 bases and J 5 bases; bases outside gene matches: 16. Germline CDR1 SQVTM, CDR2 ANQGSEA. This CDR3 spans 16 amino acids. The CDR3 coding sequence is TGCAGCGCCAAACCTTCTAGCGGGGTTTTGGGAGATACGCAGTATTTT. It specifies CSAKPSSGVLGDTQYF.

This chain uses TRBV19 with TRBJ1-5; D may be TRBD1 (6 bases). V lost 5 bases and J 11 bases, leaving 25 bases between the germline ends. This CDR3 has 16 amino acids. CDR1 and CDR2 from the germline V gene are LNHDA and SQIVND (reference sequence). As DNA, the CDR3 is TGTGCCAGTAGTGTACTATGGGGGGGCAAAGGCGGAACCCAGCATTTT. This gives the protein CASSVLWGGKGGTQHF.